This T cell receptor (beta chain) comes out of a study of blood T cells in healthy people across ages. Study overall: Using template switching, researchers captured about one barcoded beta molecule for each two T cells. Study-level findings and limits: Correlation between TCR beta diversity and naive T cell percentage was strong. The recorded TCR beta diversity per million T cells decreased in a roughly linear manner with age.

It was with a sample-barcoded 5' primer and a J-beta primer mix that a second PCR of roughly 7 to 12 cycles was run. TCRdb reanalysed the 5' RACE reads using MiXCR and keeps one entry per CDR3 protein. The sample has about a million distinct CDR3 sequences, approximately 38% seen once. This clonotype has a handful of counts. The antigen remains undetermined. This TCR came from a man aged 18 to 29 in good health. The sequencing sample was made of blood.

The CDR3 DNA follows: TGTGCCACCAGTGATCCATACAGGGAGGGGCACACTGAAGCTTTCTTT. It encodes CATSDPYREGHTEAFF. The J gene is TRBJ1-1, the V gene TRBV24-1, with TRBD1 as a possible D gene (6 bases). The length of the CDR3 is 16 residues. Germline loops: CDR1 KGHDR, CDR2 SFDVKD. Trimming stripped 3 bases from V and 3 bases from J, with 16 bases between.